This entry describes one T cell receptor (beta chain). The antigen is not known. TCRdb's table, derived via immunoSEQ multiplex PCR, lists solely in-frame clones and lacks some. The data contain 250,000 to 300,000 clones, around 93% of them singletons. The data derive from a study of T cell responses to AZD1222 COVID-19 vaccine. Findings of the study overall: An increase in Spike-specific TCR breadth and depth was observed after two AZD1222 doses.

This sample comprised peripheral blood, obtained 28 days after the second AZD1222 dose. The receptor comes from an adult who received the AZD1222 COVID-19 vaccine.

The chain's CDR3 is CASSPRGYSYEQYF. The CDR3 DNA sequence: TGTGCCAGCAGCCCAAGGGGCTACTCCTACGAGCAGTACTTC. The rearrangement uses TRBV7-9 and TRBJ2-7; possible D gene TRBD1, 5 bases. The germline gives CDR1 SEHNR, CDR2 FQNEAQ (reference sequence). The CDR3 runs to 14 residues. V lost 5 bases and J 0 bases, leaving 11 bases between the germline ends.